This T cell receptor beta chain came from a study of early T cells in non-severe SARS-CoV-2 infection (dated by TCRdb to 2020 to 2022). In terms of the full investigation: TCR sequencing used bulk RNA from unsorted whole blood, so alpha and beta chains could not be paired. Overall study outcomes, separate from this receptor: VDJdb matching was skewed toward anti-spike CD8 responses and likely underestimated virus-specific expansions, missing private and CD4 specificities.

The study was a case-control design nested within a healthcare worker cohort in London, UK, with weekly nasopharyngeal swab PCR tests and blood sampling. Between 23 and 31 March 2020, the week of the UK lockdown, healthcare workers were enrolled and then followed up weekly for as long as 16 weeks. Receptors were amplified or captured by 5' RACE. Sequencing took place on a NextSeq 500. Unique molecular identifiers were attached to individual cDNA molecules in the TCR library protocol so that sequencing error and PCR bias could be corrected. Sequencing covered both TCR alpha and beta chains, and within each sample the abundances of alpha and beta sequences were tightly co-correlated. The paper's data handling went like this. Decombinator V4 was used to annotate the V gene, J gene and CDR3 of the TCR sequences. Expanded TCRs were defined as changing significantly between any two time points under a Poisson model with p below 0.0001. TCR abundances were normalised to the total number of TCRs sequenced per sample and were expressed as counts per million. MAIT TCRs were defined by TRAV1-2 paired with TRAJ12, TRAJ20 or TRAJ33, and iNKT TCRs by TRAV10 paired with TRAJ18. A search of VDJdb, accessed on 1 November 2021, was run for TCRs annotated to CMV, EBV and SARS-CoV-2, with TCRs annotated for multiple antigens excluded. TCRdb reworked the public reads: Q25 trimming with fastp, MiXCR clone assembly, productive beta chains retained. Duplicate CDR3 protein sequences are folded into a single record with the most common DNA and genes. None of the V and J calls come from the authors' own analysis; TCRdb made them. The sample has about 57,000 distinct CDR3 sequences on record, 10% to 15% of them singletons. Of the sample, 4% to 5% falls within the top ten clones.

The table lists this clonotype with many counts. Its cognate antigen has yet to be identified. Base qualities are missing; no much larger clone stands one base away. Trimming removed 6 bases from V and 4 bases from J; the gene matches leave 15 bases unexplained. From cysteine to phenylalanine, the CDR3 is 17 amino acids long. Just CDR3 DNA is preserved here, 51 bases in frame from base 1. Sequencing input: whole blood. The sequence came from an adult who was a healthcare worker with PCR-confirmed SARS-CoV-2 infection or an uninfected control (not recorded which). The V and J segments used are TRBV12-3 or TRBV12-4 and TRBJ1-5; 7 central bases correspond to TRBD1. CDR3 protein: CASSPPRQGRVNQPQHF. The nucleotide sequence is given as TGTGCCAGCAGCCCCCCGAGACAGGGACGGGTTAATCAGCCCCAGCATTTT.